This T cell receptor (beta chain) was captured by sequencing in a study of identifying expanded T cells in peripheral blood. Overall study findings and caveats: Clone count variance between approximately 2-week samples rose with total template count. Differentially abundant clones: around 1.2 between replicates, around 17 at roughly 13 days, around 20 at four.

Sequencing was performed with immunoSEQ multiplex PCR; in TCRdb, only in-frame clones are kept and a portion is missing. The data hold about 78,000 clones, with roughly four fifths observed a single time. A note on this clone: Its antigen remains unidentified.

Germline CDR1 reads KGHSH; CDR2 reads LQKENI. This CDR3 is built from 15 residues. Trimming took 0 bases from V and 5 from J, leaving 14 bases between them. Collection occurred without any documented infections or immune events in donors. The source of this sequence is a person between 18 and 75 years old in good health. Sequenced input: blood. This rearrangement joins TRBV18 to TRBJ2-7; D is unclear. CDR3 amino acids: CASSPPGQLVHEQYF. CDR3 nucleotide sequence: TGTGCCAGCTCACCACCCGGGCAGTTAGTCCACGAGCAGTACTTC.